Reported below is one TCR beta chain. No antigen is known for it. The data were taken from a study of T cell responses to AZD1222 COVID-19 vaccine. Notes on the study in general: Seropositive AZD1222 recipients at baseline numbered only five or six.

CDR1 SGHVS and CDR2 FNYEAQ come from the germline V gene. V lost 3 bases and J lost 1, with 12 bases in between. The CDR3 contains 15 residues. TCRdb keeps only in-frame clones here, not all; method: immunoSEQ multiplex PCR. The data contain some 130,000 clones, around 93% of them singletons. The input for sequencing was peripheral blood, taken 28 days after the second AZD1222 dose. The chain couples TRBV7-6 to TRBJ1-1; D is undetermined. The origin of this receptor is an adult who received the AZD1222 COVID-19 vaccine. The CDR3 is CASSLAVGGNTEAFF. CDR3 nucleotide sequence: TGTGCCAGCAGCTTGGCCGTGGGAGGGAACACTGAAGCTTTCTTT.